A selection of T cell receptor beta chains follows, all from one sample in a study of T cell responses to AZD1222 COVID-19 vaccine. Generated by immunoSEQ multiplex PCR, the TCRdb table keeps only in-frame clones and is missing some. Of more than 150,000 clones listed, approximately 94% are singletons. The source was peripheral blood, collected 28 days after the second AZD1222 dose. Source of these receptors: an adult who received the AZD1222 COVID-19 vaccine. The CDR3 runs from the conserved cysteine through the conserved F or W. A D gene is named only where the DNA matches it firmly. Only part of the rows carry a size: once, few, many, or a class if the clone is expanded.

v_call,j_call,clone_size,d_call,cdr3_aa,cdr3_nt
TRBV5-4,TRBJ1-2,once,NA,CASSPERFYGYTF,TGTGCCAGCAGCCCCGAGCGGTTCTATGGCTACACCTTC
TRBV7-8,TRBJ1-1,once,TRBD1,CASSLGTGSGTEAFF,TGTGCCAGCAGCTTAGGGACAGGGAGCGGCACTGAAGCTTTCTTT
TRBV11-2,TRBJ1-1,NA,TRBD1,CASSLEKTGLLTGVDTEAFF,TGTGCCAGCAGCTTAGAAAAGACAGGGCTATTAACGGGGGTCGACACTGAAGCTTTCTTT
TRBV12-3/TRBV12-4,TRBJ2-5,NA,NA,CASSGGNQETQYF,TGTGCCAGCAGCGGGGGTAACCAAGAGACCCAGTACTTC
TRBV6-2/TRBV6-3,TRBJ1-3,NA,NA,CASSLHVVSGNTIYF,TGTGCCAGCAGCCTTCACGTTGTCTCTGGAAACACCATATATTTT
TRBV5-1,TRBJ2-1,NA,NA,CASSVNTDSSKFF,TGCGCCAGCAGCGTAAATACGGACAGTAGTAAGTTCTTC
TRBV11-2,TRBJ2-1,NA,TRBD1,CASSPRGTGGYNEQFF,TGTGCCAGCAGCCCCCGTGGGACAGGGGGCTACAATGAGCAGTTCTTC
TRBV7-9,TRBJ2-5,NA,TRBD1,CASSSQGESQYF,TGTGCCAGCAGCTCCCAGGGGGAGTCCCAGTACTTC
TRBV27,TRBJ2-1,NA,NA,CASRRLVSHNEQFF,TGTGCCAGCAGGAGACTAGTTTCCCACAATGAGCAGTTCTTC
TRBV27,TRBJ1-1,NA,NA,CASRPTGNTEAFF,TGTGCCAGCAGACCGACAGGGAACACTGAAGCTTTCTTT
TRBV2,TRBJ1-1,NA,NA,CASRPEMPPEAFF,TGTGCCAGCAGACCCGAGATGCCCCCGGAAGCTTTCTTT
TRBV4-1,TRBJ1-1,NA,TRBD1,CASSRGTGTEAFF,TGCGCCAGCAGCCGCGGGACAGGGACTGAAGCTTTCTTT
TRBV25-1,TRBJ2-1,NA,TRBD2,CASSLAGMGYNEQFF,TGTGCCAGCAGTTTAGCGGGAATGGGGTACAATGAGCAGTTCTTC
TRBV20-1,TRBJ2-7,NA,NA,CSAIESYEQYF,TGCAGTGCTATCGAGTCCTACGAGCAGTACTTC
TRBV20-1,TRBJ1-1,NA,NA,CSVSKNTEAFF,TGCAGTGTTTCGAAGAACACTGAAGCTTTCTTT
TRBV20-1,TRBJ2-7,NA,TRBD2,CSASPDNGLASGEQYF,TGCAGTGCTAGTCCTGATAATGGACTAGCGTCGGGGGAGCAGTACTTC
TRBV7-9,TRBJ1-4,once,NA,CASSSAGIPYIHEKLFF,TGTGCCAGCAGCTCGGCAGGGATACCTTACATTCATGAAAAACTGTTTTTT
TRBV28,TRBJ1-1,NA,TRBD1,CASSYRGRTEAFF,TGTGCCAGCAGCTACAGGGGGCGAACTGAAGCTTTCTTT
TRBV6-4,TRBJ2-3,once,TRBD2,CASSESGGSISTDTQYF,TGTGCCAGCAGTGAGAGCGGGGGCTCTATTAGCACAGATACGCAGTATTTT
TRBV19,TRBJ2-7,once,NA,CASSIGRYEQYF,TGTGCCAGTAGTATAGGTCGATACGAGCAGTACTTC
TRBV6-5,TRBJ1-6,NA,NA,CASSSIEGVSPLHF,TGTGCCAGCAGTTCAATAGAAGGGGTTTCACCCCTCCACTTT
TRBV9,TRBJ1-1,NA,NA,CASSADTWNTEAFF,TGTGCCAGCAGCGCGGACACTTGGAACACTGAAGCTTTCTTT
TRBV11-3,TRBJ2-1,NA,NA,CASSLAGAGGYNEQFF,TGTGCCAGCAGCTTAGCCGGTGCCGGGGGATACAATGAGCAGTTCTTC
TRBV2,TRBJ1-1,few,TRBD1,CASRQGATEAFF,TGTGCCAGCAGACAGGGGGCCACTGAAGCTTTCTTT
TRBV9,TRBJ1-3,NA,NA,CASSPSPPGGNTIYF,TGTGCCAGCAGCCCTTCTCCTCCGGGTGGAAACACCATATATTTT
TRBV10-2,TRBJ2-7,once,NA,CASSEGLYEQYF,TGCGCCAGCAGTGAAGGGTTGTACGAGCAGTACTTC
TRBV9,TRBJ1-1,NA,NA,CASSPSQANTEAFF,TGTGCCAGCAGCCCCTCACAGGCGAACACTGAAGCTTTCTTT
TRBV27,TRBJ2-7,NA,NA,CASSSTDYEQYF,TGTGCCAGCAGTTCAACAGACTACGAGCAGTACTTC
TRBV2,TRBJ1-5,once,NA,CASSEALPQPQHF,TGTGCCAGCAGTGAAGCGCTTCCTCAGCCCCAGCATTTT
TRBV19,TRBJ2-2,NA,NA,CASSPAAGTGELFF,TGTGCCAGTAGCCCGGCCGCAGGCACCGGGGAGCTGTTTTTT
TRBV2,TRBJ1-6,NA,NA,CASSAGGFRINSPLHF,TGTGCCAGCAGTGCCGGGGGGTTCCGTATTAATTCACCCCTCCACTTT
TRBV19,TRBJ2-2,NA,TRBD2,CASSKTLAGGELFF,TGTGCCAGTAGTAAAACCCTAGCGGGCGGGGAGCTGTTTTTT
TRBV5-4,TRBJ2-3,NA,TRBD2,CASSLAPSGGLTDTQYF,TGTGCCAGCAGCTTGGCCCCTAGCGGGGGCCTCACAGATACGCAGTATTTT